What follows are 13 T cell receptor beta chains derived from one specimen sequenced in a study of cytomegalovirus exposure and HLA in healthy donors. The primer mix had 60 Vbeta and 13 Jbeta primers. TCRdb keeps only in-frame clones here, not all; method: immunoSEQ multiplex PCR. The data hold 100,000 to 120,000 clones, with around 15% observed a single time. Sequenced sample: PBMCs. Receptor source: a female donor in good health and CMV-seronegative.

This clone was counted a few times. The chain employs TRBV7-8 and TRBJ2-1; 10 nucleotides match TRBD1. Germline CDR1 is SGHVS and CDR2 is FQNEAQ. The CDR3 runs to 16 residues. Germline trimming cut 7 bases from V and 7 bases from J; bases unmatched to any gene: 13. In DNA form, the CDR3 reads TGTGCCAGCATCAAAAGTGGGGGACAGGGGATGAATGAGCAGTTCTTC. It is translated as CASIKSGGQGMNEQFF. The full variable domain, its missing parts supplied by reference TRBV7-8 and TRBJ2-1, is GAGVSQSPRYKVAKRGQDVALRCDPISGHVSLFWYQQALGQGPEFLTYFQNEAQLDKSGLPSDRFFAERPEGSVSTLKIQRTQQEDSAVYLCASIKSGGQGMNEQFFGPGTRLTVL.

This clone was seen only a few times. The chain joins TRBV7-2 to TRBJ2-1, with a possible D match to TRBD1 (5 bases). The CDR3 is 15 residues long. Germline lookup yields CDR1 SGHTA and CDR2 FQGNSA. V was clipped by 5 bases and J by 5 bases, with 16 bases between them. The chain's CDR3 is CASSPGIHRDNEQFF. CDR3 DNA sequence: TGTGCCAGCAGCCCAGGGATACACCGCGACAATGAGCAGTTCTTC. The full variable domain, its missing parts supplied by reference TRBV7-2 and TRBJ2-1, is GAGVSQSPSNKVTEKGKDVELRCDPISGHTALYWYRQSLGQGLEFLIYFQGNSAPDKSGLPSDRFSAERTGGSVSTLTIQRTQQEDSAVYLCASSPGIHRDNEQFFGPGTRLTVL.

This clone was counted a few times. The chain links TRBV9 to TRBJ1-2, with D possibly TRBD1 on 6 matching bases. CDR3 length: 15 residues. The ends were cut back, 4 bases at V and 8 bases at J, with 21 bases in the middle. CDR1 and CDR2 from the germline V gene are SGDLS and YYNGEE. The CDR3 spells CASSPHGTGREGYTF. CDR3 DNA: TGTGCCAGCAGCCCTCACGGCACAGGGAGGGAGGGCTACACCTTC.

This clone was detected once. V usage is TRBV7-8 and J usage is TRBJ2-1, with D possibly TRBD2 on 6 matching bases. Germline V lookup: CDR1 SGHVS, CDR2 FQNEAQ. V was shortened by 5 bases and J by 4 bases, with 21 bases between the two germline ends. The CDR3 loop spans 17 amino acids. As DNA, the CDR3 is TGTGCCAGCAGCGGACCCATCGTGGGACGGGGGTACAATGAGCAGTTCTTC. Protein product: CASSGPIVGRGYNEQFF.

This clone appeared a few times. This chain links TRBV6-1 with TRBJ1-4; D unclear. The CDR3 length is 12 residues. Germline V gene sequence: CDR1 MNHNS, CDR2 SASEGT. Trimming removed 3 bases from V and 6 bases from J, with 5 bases in between. The CDR3 DNA sequence: TGTGCCAGCAGTGATCTGTATGAAAAACTGTTTTTT. Translating gives CASSDLYEKLFF.

The table lists this clone with a few counts. The rearrangement links TRBV5-1 to TRBJ2-2, with 10 bases lining up with TRBD1. V gave up 0 bases and J gave up 3 bases; unmatched junction bases: 2. This CDR3 has 16 residues. Germline V gene sequence: CDR1 SGHRS, CDR2 YFSETQ. CDR3 protein: CASSLAGTGDTGELFF. CDR3 bases: TGCGCCAGCAGCTTGGCTGGGACAGGGGACACCGGGGAGCTGTTTTTT.

This chain links TRBV6-7 with TRBJ2-3, with 10 nucleotides matching TRBD2. TRBV6-7 is annotated as an ORF whose role is uncertain. The V gene end was trimmed by 5 bases and the J gene end by 8 bases; junction bases not matched to a gene: 7. The CDR3 contains 14 residues. The CDR3: CASSKAGGQVTQYF. Written as DNA, the CDR3 is TGTGCCAGCAGTAAAGCGGGGGGGCAGGTTACGCAGTATTTT.

This clone was seen a handful of times. The DNA for the CDR3 is TGTGCCAGCAGCCCCCAGCGGGAGGTTTCCGGGGAGCTGTTTTTT. It specifies CASSPQREVSGELFF. The rearrangement links TRBV7-3 to TRBJ2-2; the match to TRBD2 covers 9 bases. The CDR3 spans 15 residues. Germline V gene lookup returns CDR1 SGHTA and CDR2 FQGTGA. J gave up 6 bases and V 5 bases, and 7 bases lay outside the gene matches.

This clone was counted between two and nine times. This chain uses TRBV7-2 with TRBJ2-7, with a tentative D call TRBD2 (6 bases). This CDR3 has 14 residues. The V end was cut by 1 base, the J end by 7 bases, with 14 bases between. Germline V CDR1 and CDR2: SGHTA, FQGNSA. The CDR3 nucleotides are TGTGCCAGCAGCTTAGGGGACTTTTGGCGGGAGCAGTACTTC. Its translation is CASSLGDFWREQYF.

This clone showed up just a few times. J is TRBJ1-1 and V is TRBV7-2; D is unclear. Germline loops: CDR1 SGHTA, CDR2 FQGNSA. Trimming cost V 1 base and J 0 bases, with 9 bases left between them. CDR3 length: 15 residues. In DNA, the CDR3 is TGTGCCAGCAGCTTAGTTCGGGGTGTGAACACTGAAGCTTTCTTT. Its translation: CASSLVRGVNTEAFF. Full variable domain (remainder filled in from reference TRBV7-2 and TRBJ1-1): GAGVSQSPSNKVTEKGKDVELRCDPISGHTALYWYRQSLGQGLEFLIYFQGNSAPDKSGLPSDRFSAERTGGSVSTLTIQRTQQEDSAVYLCASSLVRGVNTEAFFGQGTRLTVV.

The sample holds a few counts of this clone. This rearrangement joins TRBV29-1 to TRBJ1-5, with 9 bases that match TRBD1. Trimming cost V 6 bases and J 5 bases; bases outside gene matches: 11. This CDR3 contains 15 residues. Germline V gives CDR1 SQVTM, CDR2 ANQGSEA. CDR3 in amino acids: CSVMTSGTGYQPQHF. The DNA for the CDR3 is TGCAGCGTGATGACCTCCGGGACAGGGTATCAGCCCCAGCATTTT.

The rearrangement links TRBV30 to TRBJ1-2; 7 positions match TRBD1. V lost 4 bases to trimming and J lost 4 bases; unmatched junction nucleotides: 12. The CDR3 totals 15 residues. The germline gives CDR1 GTSNPN, CDR2 SVGIG (reference sequence). Here the CDR3 DNA reads TGTGCCTGGAAAACGGGACAGTCTCTGATCTATGGCTACACCTTC. This translates into CAWKTGQSLIYGYTF.

This sequence joins TRBV28 and TRBJ2-3, with TRBD2 matching over 8 bases. This CDR3 has 18 amino acids. Germline-derived CDR1 and CDR2 are MDHEN and SYDVKM. V gave up 6 bases and J gave up 5 bases; unmatched junction bases: 19. The CDR3 spells CASRTRGTRRSPLDTQYF. CDR3 nucleotide sequence: TGTGCCAGCAGGACGAGGGGGACTAGACGATCCCCCTTAGATACGCAGTATTTT.